One sample yielded the 10 T cell receptor beta chains listed below, sequenced in a study of cytomegalovirus exposure and HLA in healthy donors. Both 60 Vbeta primers and 13 Jbeta primers went into the PCR. Sequencing was performed with immunoSEQ multiplex PCR; in TCRdb, only in-frame clones are kept and a portion is missing. Here the sample spans 150,000 to 200,000 clones, about four fifths being singletons. The sequencing sample was made of PBMCs. The receptors were gathered from a male donor in good health and CMV-seronegative.

This clone occurred a few times. The chain joins TRBV11-3 to TRBJ2-1; 8 bases are shared with TRBD2. Looked up from germline, CDR1 is SGHNT and CDR2 is YENEEA. After removal of 4 bases from V and 8 bases from J, the junction contained 16 bases not matched to a gene. The CDR3 loop spans 17 amino acids. The CDR3 here is CASSSHPGGLVGDEQFF. The CDR3 DNA reads as TGTGCCAGCAGCTCCCACCCGGGGGGACTAGTCGGCGATGAGCAGTTCTTC.

The rearrangement joins TRBV30 to TRBJ2-1; 7 bases map to TRBD2. The CDR3 totals 15 residues. CDR1 is GTSNPN and CDR2 is SVGIG in the germline V gene (reference sequence). The ends lost 4 bases at V and 10 bases at J; junction bases unmatched: 16. Here the CDR3 DNA reads TGTGCCTGGACCGAAGGCTCGGCGGGAGAGTCGGAGCAGTTCTTC. Its translation: CAWTEGSAGESEQFF.

V is TRBV7-2 and J is TRBJ2-7; 7 bases agree with TRBD2. The trim removed 4 bases at V and 2 bases at J, leaving 5 bases unmatched. Germline CDR1 reads SGHTA; CDR2 reads FQGNSA. This CDR3 comprises 14 residues. The CDR3 bases are TGTGCCAGCAGCTCTGGGACTACGACCTACGAGCAGTACTTC. This gives the protein CASSSGTTTYEQYF.

This chain uses TRBV6-6 with TRBJ2-3; the D gene is possibly TRBD2 (6 bases). V was pared by 6 bases and J by 6 bases, with 10 bases between. The CDR3 is 12 residues long. The germline CDR1 and CDR2 sequences are MNHNY and SVGAGI (reference sequence). CDR3 sequence (DNA): TGTGCCAGCAGCCATACTAGCGATACGCAGTATTTT. This encodes CASSHTSDTQYF.

This chain joins TRBV7-8 and TRBJ2-2, with TRBD1 as a possible D gene (6 bases). In germline, CDR1 is SGHVS, CDR2 FQNEAQ. The CDR3 contains 15 residues. Trimming shortened V by 5 bases and J by 4 bases, and 14 bases separated the two germline ends. CDR3 sequence: CASSPQVGATGELFF. The CDR3 nucleotides are TGTGCCAGCAGCCCCCAGGTGGGGGCCACCGGGGAGCTGTTTTTT.

The chain carries TRBV18 and TRBJ2-1; a possible D gene is TRBD1 (6 bases). CDR1 is KGHSH, CDR2 LQKENI, per germline. V lost 6 bases, J lost 5 bases, and 14 bases lay in between. The CDR3 spans 14 residues. CDR3 sequence reads: CASSRSGQNNEQFF. The DNA for the CDR3 is TGTGCCAGCTCTCGCTCCGGACAGAACAATGAGCAGTTCTTC. The full variable domain, its missing parts supplied by reference TRBV18 and TRBJ2-1, is NAGVMQNPRHLVRRRGQEARLRCSPMKGHSHVYWYRQLPEEGLKFMVYLQKENIIDESGMPKERFSAEFPKEGPSILRIQQVVRGDSAAYFCASSRSGQNNEQFFGPGTRLTVL.

J is TRBJ2-4 and V is TRBV19, with D tentatively TRBD1 (6 bases). The germline CDR1 and CDR2 sequences are LNHDA and SQIVND (reference sequence). V was cut by 3 bases and J by 7 bases, with 10 bases left in between. This CDR3 comprises 13 residues. The CDR3 bases are TGTGCCAGTAGTATTAAGGGGGTTAACATTCAGTACTTC. Translation: CASSIKGVNIQYF. Supplemented by reference TRBV19 and TRBJ2-4, the full variable domain reads DGGITQSPKYLFRKEGQNVTLSCEQNLNHDAMYWYRQDPGQGLRLIYYSQIVNDFQKGDIAEGYSVSREKKESFPLTVTSAQKNPTAFYLCASSIKGVNIQYFGAGTRLSVL.

The chain carries TRBV4-3 and TRBJ1-1, with D unclear. Germline lookup yields CDR1 LGHNA and CDR2 YSLEER. The CDR3 runs 15 residues. The germline V and J ends were trimmed by 1 base and 1 base, with 10 bases remaining between them. CDR3: CASSQAAGGNTEAFF. The CDR3 nucleotides are TGCGCCAGCAGCCAAGCGGCAGGAGGGAACACTGAAGCTTTCTTT.

This clone was picked up one time. The chain links TRBV5-1 to TRBJ2-3; 7 bases align to TRBD2. With V trimmed by 2 bases and J by 2 bases, 8 bases remained unmatched. The CDR3 has 16 amino acids. Germline V gene sequence: CDR1 SGHRS, CDR2 YFSETQ. For the CDR3, the DNA is TGCGCCAGCAGCTTATCTAGCGGAAGCCACACAGATACGCAGTATTTT. Protein product: CASSLSSGSHTDTQYF.

The chain combines TRBV7-8 with TRBJ1-5; D uncertain. There are 15 residues in the CDR3. Trimming stripped 5 bases from V and 4 bases from J, with 15 bases between. Germline V gives CDR1 SGHVS, CDR2 FQNEAQ. The CDR3 bases are TGTGCCAGCAGCCCCCGCTGGGAGGCGAATCAGCCCCAGCATTTT. Translation gives CASSPRWEANQPQHF.